These T cell receptor beta chains were read from a single sample in a study of PD-L1 blockade in urothelial cancer. Clones were read by immunoSEQ multiplex PCR, and TCRdb kept only the in-frame ones, dropping some. This sample carries some 40,000 clones, about 90% of them seen once, and the ten largest clones take 7.3%. The input for sequencing was PBMCs, taken around atezolizumab (anti-PD-L1) treatment. These receptors came from a man aged 65-85 years with urothelial cancer. Both conserved end residues are part of each CDR3. A D gene is named only where the DNA matches it firmly. Size is omitted from some rows. Given values are once, few, many or a class for expanded clones.

D gene,clone size,V gene,J gene,CDR3 protein,CDR3 DNA
NA,NA,TRBV27,TRBJ1-1,CASSPDSEGMAFF,TGTGCCAGCAGTCCGGACAGTGAGGGTATGGCTTTCTTT
TRBD2,few,TRBV5-4,TRBJ2-5,CASSLEAASGRETQYF,TGTGCCAGCAGCTTGGAGGCGGCTAGCGGGAGGGAGACCCAGTACTTC
NA,once,TRBV6-5,TRBJ1-5,CASSLKGQGQPQHF,TGTGCCAGCAGTCTCAAGGGCCAGGGACAGCCCCAGCATTTT
NA,large,TRBV19,TRBJ2-7,CASSISGVSYEQYF,TGTGCCAGTAGTATTTCGGGAGTCTCCTACGAGCAGTACTTC
NA,NA,TRBV14,TRBJ1-2,CASSPTHQASYGYTF,TGTGCCAGCAGCCCCACACATCAGGCGTCCTATGGCTACACCTTC
TRBD1,NA,TRBV6-1,TRBJ2-5,CASSEWGTGVQTQYF,TGTGCCAGCAGTGAATGGGGGACAGGGGTGCAGACCCAGTACTTC
NA,once,TRBV2,TRBJ1-5,CASSDRGVSNQPQHF,TGTGCCAGCAGTGACAGGGGCGTTAGCAATCAGCCCCAGCATTTT
TRBD2,NA,TRBV29-1,TRBJ2-5,CSVVSGFQETQYF,TGCAGCGTTGTTAGCGGGTTTCAAGAGACCCAGTACTTC
TRBD2,NA,TRBV9,TRBJ2-5,CASSVREGRQETQYF,TGTGCCAGCAGCGTGCGGGAGGGCCGTCAAGAGACCCAGTACTTC
NA,NA,TRBV6-6,TRBJ1-4,CASSYSLQTGGKLFF,TGTGCCAGCAGTTACTCTCTCCAGACAGGTGGAAAACTGTTTTTT
NA,NA,TRBV5-1,TRBJ2-1,CASSLIMSSYNEQFF,TGCGCCAGCAGCCTTATAATGAGCTCCTACAATGAGCAGTTCTTC
NA,once,TRBV27,TRBJ1-5,CASKRRGNEPYQPQHF,TGTGCCAGCAAACGACGCGGGAATGAGCCTTATCAGCCCCAGCATTTT
TRBD2,once,TRBV27,TRBJ2-5,CASSSTGTSEYF,TGTGCCAGCAGTTCTACCGGGACTAGCGAGTACTTC
NA,few,TRBV5-4,TRBJ2-1,CASSLGGLRQAYNEQFF,TGTGCCAGCAGCTTGGGGGGGCTCAGACAGGCGTACAATGAGCAGTTCTTC
TRBD2,NA,TRBV7-9,TRBJ2-1,CASSLGTSGRRSNEQFF,TGTGCCAGCAGCTTAGGGACTAGCGGGAGAAGATCCAATGAGCAGTTCTTC
TRBD2,NA,TRBV5-6,TRBJ2-5,CASSSQQYGLALTPETQYF,TGTGCCAGCAGCTCCCAACAGTACGGACTAGCCCTGACCCCAGAGACCCAGTACTTC
TRBD2,NA,TRBV28,TRBJ2-3,CASSSIAGVVDTQYF,TGTGCCAGCAGCTCCATAGCGGGAGTTGTAGATACGCAGTATTTT
NA,NA,TRBV6-5,TRBJ2-1,CASSRGDSIYNEQFF,TGTGCCAGCAGCAGGGGGGACTCGATTTACAATGAGCAGTTCTTC
TRBD1,NA,TRBV6-6,TRBJ1-4,CASSPGTGILDEKLFF,TGTGCCAGCAGCCCCGGGACAGGCATACTGGATGAAAAACTGTTTTTT
TRBD1,once,TRBV10-3,TRBJ1-1,CAISLGTGEAFF,TGTGCCATCAGTCTAGGGACAGGTGAAGCTTTCTTT
TRBD2,NA,TRBV7-8,TRBJ2-1,CASSPNTGLRASGSHEQFF,TGTGCCAGCAGCCCGAACACAGGGCTGAGGGCTAGCGGGAGCCATGAGCAGTTCTTC
NA,NA,TRBV9,TRBJ1-2,CASSFPLTGGGYTF,TGTGCCAGCAGCTTTCCGCTTACCGGCGGTGGCTACACCTTC
NA,NA,TRBV9,TRBJ2-7,CASSVMGEASYEQYF,TGTGCCAGCAGCGTAATGGGGGAGGCCTCCTACGAGCAGTACTTC
TRBD1,once,TRBV11-1,TRBJ2-3,CASSLGGTADTQYF,TGTGCCAGCAGCTTAGGGGGGACAGCAGATACGCAGTATTTT
NA,NA,TRBV28,TRBJ2-7,CASGTADEQYF,TGTGCCAGCGGGACTGCTGACGAGCAGTACTTC
TRBD1,NA,TRBV6-1,TRBJ2-7,CASRGTGSYEQYF,TGTGCCAGCAGGGGGACAGGGTCCTACGAGCAGTACTTC
TRBD2,NA,TRBV7-3,TRBJ2-3,CASSLGLAGGSDTQYF,TGTGCCAGCAGCTTGGGACTAGCGGGAGGGTCTGATACGCAGTATTTT
TRBD2,NA,TRBV11-1,TRBJ2-1,CASSLEDWTSAPYNEQFF,TGTGCCAGCAGCTTAGAGGATTGGACTAGCGCTCCGTACAATGAGCAGTTCTTC
TRBD1,NA,TRBV11-2,TRBJ2-3,CASSLGGQLIRVTQYF,TGTGCCAGCAGCTTAGGGGGACAGCTTATTAGAGTTACGCAGTATTTT
TRBD2,NA,TRBV28,TRBJ2-7,CASSSPGSGGSSYEQYF,TGTGCCAGCAGTTCCCCAGGGAGCGGGGGGAGCTCCTACGAGCAGTACTTC
NA,NA,TRBV30,TRBJ1-2,CAWSLRGSYTF,TGTGCCTGGAGTCTCAGAGGTAGCTACACCTTC
NA,NA,TRBV4-1,TRBJ2-1,CASSQDLGQYNEQFF,TGCGCCAGCAGCCAAGATCTGGGGCAGTACAATGAGCAGTTCTTC
NA,NA,TRBV27,TRBJ1-5,CASSLSPKEPQHF,TGTGCCAGCAGTTTATCCCCTAAAGAACCCCAGCATTTT
TRBD2,NA,TRBV28,TRBJ2-5,CASSFSGRAGETQYF,TGTGCCAGCAGTTTCAGCGGGAGGGCCGGTGAGACCCAGTACTTC
TRBD2,NA,TRBV19,TRBJ2-1,CASSIGGRDYNEQFF,TGTGCCAGTAGTATTGGCGGGAGGGACTACAATGAGCAGTTCTTC
TRBD2,NA,TRBV5-6,TRBJ2-3,CASSLPSGGLETQYF,TGTGCCAGCAGCTTGCCTAGCGGGGGCCTTGAGACGCAGTATTTT
NA,NA,TRBV6-1,TRBJ2-1,CASSGPYNEQFF,TGTGCCAGCAGTGGGCCCTACAATGAGCAGTTCTTC
TRBD1,few,TRBV5-1,TRBJ2-3,CASSLGRRTGGTDTQYF,TGCGCCAGCAGCTTGGGGAGGCGGACAGGGGGAACAGATACGCAGTATTTT
TRBD2,NA,TRBV19,TRBJ2-7,CASSIGGSQSSYEQYF,TGTGCCAGTAGTATCGGGGGGTCCCAAAGCTCCTACGAGCAGTACTTC
NA,NA,TRBV6-5,TRBJ1-1,CASSLNRVTEAFF,TGTGCCAGCAGTTTAAACAGGGTAACTGAAGCTTTCTTT
NA,NA,TRBV27,TRBJ2-7,CASSVTGWTLDEQYF,TGTGCCAGCAGTGTAACAGGTTGGACCTTGGACGAGCAGTACTTC
NA,NA,TRBV28,TRBJ1-2,CASSLPGEGYGYTF,TGTGCCAGCAGTTTACCGGGGGAGGGTTATGGCTACACCTTC
NA,NA,TRBV6-5,TRBJ2-3,CASSHRDSLTDTQYF,TGTGCCAGCAGTCACCGGGACTCACTAACCGATACGCAGTATTTT
TRBD1,NA,TRBV7-9,TRBJ1-3,CASRRFEGQPSGNTIYF,TGTGCCAGCAGACGATTTGAGGGACAGCCCTCTGGAAACACCATATATTTT
NA,once,TRBV5-1,TRBJ1-3,CASSTDRSSGNTIYF,TGCGCCAGCAGCACCGACAGGAGCTCTGGAAACACCATATATTTT
TRBD2,NA,TRBV7-2,TRBJ2-4,CASSPGTSGSRWNIQYF,TGTGCCAGCAGCCCGGGGACTAGCGGGAGTAGGTGGAACATTCAGTACTTC
NA,NA,TRBV2,TRBJ1-5,CASSETDRNQPQHF,TGTGCCAGCAGTGAGACAGACCGTAATCAGCCCCAGCATTTT
NA,NA,TRBV18,TRBJ1-2,CASSQNQVEADLRVHGYTF,TGTGCCAGCTCACAAAATCAGGTTGAGGCGGACCTCAGGGTACATGGCTACACCTTC
NA,NA,TRBV6-5,TRBJ1-2,CASSRGVDYTF,TGTGCCAGCAGTCGCGGTGTGGACTACACCTTC
NA,few,TRBV28,TRBJ1-2,CASKLGGANYGYTF,TGTGCCAGCAAGTTGGGAGGCGCTAACTATGGCTACACCTTC
NA,once,TRBV2,TRBJ2-2,CASSEADTGELFF,TGTGCCAGCAGTGAGGCGGACACCGGGGAGCTGTTTTTT
NA,NA,TRBV28,TRBJ2-1,CASSLQGSYNEQFF,TGTGCCAGCAGCCTACAGGGCTCCTACAATGAGCAGTTCTTC
NA,NA,TRBV6-6,TRBJ2-3,CASTRTPGGHADTQYF,TGTGCCAGCACTCGAACTCCAGGGGGGCACGCAGATACGCAGTATTTT
NA,once,TRBV7-9,TRBJ2-3,CASSFWTSGTSTDTQYF,TGTGCCAGCAGCTTCTGGACCTCCGGGACTAGCACAGATACGCAGTATTTT
TRBD2,NA,TRBV5-1,TRBJ2-3,CASSGDGLAEPDTQYF,TGCGCCAGCAGCGGCGATGGCCTAGCGGAGCCAGATACGCAGTATTTT
NA,NA,TRBV28,TRBJ2-7,CASSSPDRYEQYF,TGTGCCAGCAGTTCTCCCGACAGATACGAGCAGTACTTC
NA,NA,TRBV10-3,TRBJ1-1,CAISQQGDTEAFF,TGTGCCATCAGTCAACAGGGCGACACTGAAGCTTTCTTT